The 18 T cell receptor beta chains below all came from one sample that was sequenced in a study of OX40 agonist ivuxolimab in advanced cancers. Library preparation employed the immunoSEQ multiplex PCR assay. The clones in this table, taken by TCRdb from immuneACCESS, are in-frame only. Not every clone is retained; where verified, under half of the shortfall comes from an unresolved V gene, and the cause of the rest is unknown. The sample records 90,000 to 100,000 clones, around nine tenths of which are singletons. The biggest ten clones account for around 0.8% of the sample. Sample: CD4+ or CD8+ T cells sorted from blood, taken in a trial of the OX40 agonist ivuxolimab. The receptors derive from an adult with an advanced solid tumor such as melanoma, head and neck, liver or kidney cancer.

This chain connects TRBV4-1 to TRBJ2-4, with D maybe TRBD2 (5 bases). The CDR3 has 17 amino acids. V dropped 3 bases and J dropped 1 base, with 16 bases sitting between them. Germline V gives CDR1 MGHRA, CDR2 YSYEKL. The CDR3 coding sequence is TGCGCCAGCAGCCAGCCCACGGGGTACGGGGCCAAAAACATTCAGTACTTC. This codes for CASSQPTGYGAKNIQYF.

The chain recombines TRBV30 with TRBJ2-7, with TRBD2 matching over 9 bases. Losses at the gene ends were 0 bases for V and 13 bases for J; bases not matched to a gene: 7. This CDR3 has 12 residues. The germline gives CDR1 GTSNPN, CDR2 SVGIG (reference sequence). CDR3: CAWSVNGREGYF. In nucleotides, the CDR3 is TGTGCCTGGAGTGTTAATGGGCGGGAGGGATACTTC.

This CDR3 is CASSQVDSQGSPLHF. CDR3 DNA: TGTGCCAGCAGCCAAGTAGACAGTCAGGGTTCACCCCTCCACTTT. The chain employs TRBV4-2 and TRBJ1-6; a weak D match, TRBD1 (5 bases). Germline assignment: CDR1 LGHNA and CDR2 YNFKEQ. The V end was cut by 1 base, the J end by 9 bases, with 13 bases between. The CDR3 is 15 residues long.

V is TRBV14 and J is TRBJ1-2, with unresolved D. Germline V gives CDR1 SGHDN, CDR2 FVKESK. V was shortened by 1 base and J by 2 bases, with 5 bases between the two germline ends. The CDR3 has 13 amino acids. CDR3 sequence: CASSQGQNYGYTF. Written as DNA, the CDR3 is TGTGCCAGCAGCCAAGGTCAGAACTATGGCTACACCTTC.

V usage is TRBV6-5 and J usage is TRBJ1-1; perhaps TRBD1 as D (6 bases). V shed 1 base and J shed 5 bases, with 11 bases lying between them. Germline CDR1 is MNHEY and CDR2 is SVGAGI. The CDR3 runs to 14 residues. In nucleotides, the CDR3 is TGTGCCAGCAGTTACTGGCAGGGGAGAACTGAAGCTTTCTTT. This sequence encodes CASSYWQGRTEAFF.

This chain joins TRBV11-2 and TRBJ2-3, with D perhaps matching TRBD1 (8 bases). The germline gives CDR1 SGHAT, CDR2 FQNNGV. Trimming cost V 3 bases and J 4 bases, with 14 bases left between them. The CDR3 contains 15 residues. The CDR3 region is CASSFTGGGADTQYF. CDR3 bases: TGTGCCAGCAGCTTCACAGGGGGGGGCGCAGATACGCAGTATTTT.

This rearrangement joins TRBV6-1 to TRBJ1-2; no reliable D call. Germline lookup yields CDR1 MNHNS and CDR2 SASEGT. The CDR3 is 14 residues long. Trimming stripped 8 bases from V and 1 base from J, with 14 bases between. The CDR3 coding sequence is TGTGCCAGCGGACGAGAGAGTTTTAACTATGGCTACACCTTC. It translates to CASGRESFNYGYTF.

This clone has a single count. This sequence joins TRBV28 and TRBJ1-1; D uncertain. V was shortened by 3 bases and J by 5 bases, with 16 bases between the two germline ends. CDR1 is MDHEN and CDR2 is SYDVKM in the germline V gene. CDR3 length equals 15 residues. As DNA, the CDR3 is TGTGCCAGCAGTTTGTATCAGGCGCCGGGAACTGAAGCTTTCTTT. Translating gives CASSLYQAPGTEAFF.

In this sample, this clone turned up once. The V call is TRBV2, the J call TRBJ2-7; D possibly corresponds to TRBD2 (5 bases). The CDR3 consists of 13 residues. Germline CDR1 and CDR2: SNHLY and FYNNEI. The V and J ends lost 6 bases and 7 bases respectively, with 16 bases between them. Written as DNA, the CDR3 is TGTGCCAGCAGCAAGGCTCGCTCGGGGGAGCAGTACTTC. Translating gives CASSKARSGEQYF.

The chain has TRBV7-2 and TRBJ1-5; D not certain. V lost 3 bases to trimming and J lost 5 bases, with 8 bases between them. The CDR3 spans 13 residues. Germline V gene data show CDR1 as SGHTA and CDR2 as FQGNSA. This CDR3 reads CASSLGGYQPQHF. CDR3 bases: TGTGCCAGCAGCTTGGGCGGCTATCAGCCCCAGCATTTT.

The rearrangement uses TRBV5-4 and TRBJ2-1; 11 bases match TRBD2. CDR3 length: 15 residues. V lost 3 bases to trimming and J lost 5 bases; unmatched junction nucleotides: 4. Germline assignment: CDR1 SGHNT and CDR2 YYREEE (reference sequence). DNA of the CDR3: TGTGCCAGCAGCTCACTAGCGGGGGCGAACAATGAGCAGTTCTTC. It yields the protein CASSSLAGANNEQFF.

The chain links TRBV5-3 to TRBJ2-7, with no clear D. TRBV5-3 is given ORF status, its function remaining uncertain. Trimming left V 4 bases short and J 4 bases short, with 12 bases between. The CDR3 spans 13 residues. The CDR3 DNA is TGTGCCAGAAGCCCATACCTCCCTTACGAGCAGTACTTC. As protein: CARSPYLPYEQYF.

V and J are TRBV28 and TRBJ2-1; 7 positions agree with TRBD1. This CDR3 is 15 amino acids long. Germline CDR1 reads MDHEN; CDR2 reads SYDVKM. J lost 2 bases, V lost 3 bases, and 4 bases had no gene match. The CDR3 reads CASSFRQGAYNEQFF. The CDR3 region has the DNA TGTGCCAGCAGTTTCCGGCAGGGGGCCTACAATGAGCAGTTCTTC. Using reference TRBV28 and TRBJ2-1 for the parts outside the CDR3, the full variable domain is DVKVTQSSRYLVKRTGEKVFLECVQDMDHENMFWYRQDPGLGLRLIYFSYDVKMKEKGDIPEGYSVSREKKERFSLILESASTNQTSMYLCASSFRQGAYNEQFFGPGTRLTVL.

The V and J genes are TRBV6-1 and TRBJ2-5; the match to TRBD2 covers 9 bases. J gave up 5 bases and V 3 bases, and 7 bases lay outside the gene matches. Looked up from germline, CDR1 is MNHNS and CDR2 is SASEGT. There are 15 residues in the CDR3. The CDR3 sequence: CASSENLAGPETQYF. The CDR3 DNA follows: TGTGCCAGCAGTGAGAATCTAGCGGGACCGGAGACCCAGTACTTC.

V gene TRBV29-1 combines with J gene TRBJ1-2; D unclear. The germline V gene encodes CDR1 SQVTM and CDR2 ANQGSEA. The V gene lost 1 base and the J gene lost 7 bases, with 7 bases spanning the gap. The CDR3 covers 11 residues. The CDR3 sequence: CSVEAVGGYTF. CDR3 nucleotides: TGCAGCGTTGAAGCTGTGGGTGGCTACACCTTC.

This clone was recorded once. This chain uses TRBV28 with TRBJ2-1; 8 bases align to TRBD2. V gave up 2 bases and J gave up 7 bases; unmatched junction bases: 10. This CDR3 region has 16 residues. CDR1 and CDR2 from the germline V gene are MDHEN and SYDVKM. This chain's CDR3 is CASSLHAAGDGNEQFF. The CDR3 DNA reads as TGTGCCAGCAGTTTACATGCAGCGGGAGATGGAAATGAGCAGTTCTTC. The full variable domain, rest sourced from reference TRBV28 and TRBJ2-1, is DVKVTQSSRYLVKRTGEKVFLECVQDMDHENMFWYRQDPGLGLRLIYFSYDVKMKEKGDIPEGYSVSREKKERFSLILESASTNQTSMYLCASSLHAAGDGNEQFFGPGTRLTVL.

The genes are TRBV7-8 and TRBJ1-1; 8 nucleotides line up with TRBD1. This CDR3 is 17 amino acids long. The V segment lost 5 bases and the J segment 4 bases; nucleotides outside the gene matches: 15. CDR1 is SGHVS, CDR2 FQNEAQ, per germline. The CDR3 loop reads CASSPRTGTARVTEAFF. Written as DNA, the CDR3 is TGTGCCAGCAGCCCTCGGACAGGGACAGCTCGGGTCACTGAAGCTTTCTTT.

The V call is TRBV7-6, the J call TRBJ1-3; D remains ambiguous. The CDR3 runs 17 residues. V shed 4 bases and J shed 0 bases, with 16 bases lying between them. Per the germline V gene, CDR1 is SGHVS and CDR2 is FNYEAQ. The CDR3 here is CASSSWPPIVSGNTIYF. In DNA, the CDR3 is TGTGCCAGCAGCTCTTGGCCGCCGATCGTCTCTGGAAACACCATATATTTT.